These 15 T cell receptor beta chains originate from one sample sequenced in a study of response to subunit inactivated influenza vaccine. Each CDR3 protein gets one entry after TCRdb re-called the RT-PCR reads with MiXCR. In the table there are 650,000 to 800,000 distinct CDR3 sequences, approximately 18% of which are singletons. This sample comprised PBMCs from blood, obtained around 5 days after vaccination. The receptor source for this set is a middle-aged man who received an inactivated influenza vaccine.

This chain uses TRBV20-1 with TRBJ2-5, with a weak D call TRBD1 (5 bases). This CDR3 comprises 13 residues. The germline V and J ends were trimmed by 2 bases and 3 bases, with 10 bases remaining between them. Germline CDR1 reads DFQATT; CDR2 reads SNEGSKA (reference sequence). The CDR3 protein is CSARSTAKETQYF. As DNA, the CDR3 is TGCAGTGCTAGATCGACAGCGAAAGAGACCCAGTACTTC.

This clonotype was seen a few times. V usage is TRBV20-1 and J usage is TRBJ2-1; 12 bases match TRBD2. CDR1 is DFQATT and CDR2 is SNEGSKA in the germline V gene (reference sequence). The CDR3 runs to 15 residues. The ends lost 0 bases at V and 7 bases at J; junction bases unmatched: 4. The CDR3 DNA follows: TGCAGTGCTAGAGATTGGACTAGCGGGAAAAATGAGCAGTTCTTC. Its translation is CSARDWTSGKNEQFF.

In its sample, this clonotype was seen a few times. The CDR3 nucleotides read TGTGCCAGCAGTGAGGGACACTACACTGAAGCTTTCTTT. It encodes CASSEGHYTEAFF. This chain joins TRBV25-1 and TRBJ1-1; tentatively, D is TRBD1 (6 bases). Trimming took off 3 bases at V and 3 bases at J, with 8 bases between the two ends. CDR3 length: 13 amino acids. Germline CDR1 reads MGHDK; CDR2 reads SYGVNS. Together with reference TRBV25-1 and TRBJ1-1, the CDR3 gives the full variable domain: EADIYQTPRYLVIGTGKKITLECSQTMGHDKMYWYQQDPGMELHLIHYSYGVNSTEKGDLSSESTVSRIRTEHFPLTLESARPSHTSQYLCASSEGHYTEAFFGQGTRLTVV.

The chain uses TRBV10-3 and TRBJ2-3; TRBD2 aligns across 8 bases. Germline V gene lookup returns CDR1 ENHRY and CDR2 SYGVKD. V lost 11 bases and J lost 2; bases outside the gene matches: 9. The CDR3 loop spans 14 amino acids. CDR3 nucleotide sequence: TGTGCCGCCGGACTAGCCGGAAACACAGATACGCAGTATTTT. Translated: CAAGLAGNTDTQYF.

The V and J genes are TRBV5-6 and TRBJ2-7; 9 bases line up with TRBD1. The germline gives CDR1 SGHDT, CDR2 YYEEEE. V lost 3 bases to trimming and J lost 1 base; unmatched junction nucleotides: 5. There are 15 residues in the CDR3. CDR3 sequence (DNA): TGTGCCAGCAGCTCCCTAGGGACAGGGTCCTACGAGCAGTACTTC. Its translation is CASSSLGTGSYEQYF.

This clonotype was observed a handful of times. The chain couples TRBV20-1 to TRBJ2-1; 12 bases align to TRBD2. J lost 8 bases, V lost 0 bases, and 14 bases had no gene match. Germline CDR1 reads DFQATT; CDR2 reads SNEGSKA (reference sequence). This CDR3 comprises 18 residues. This CDR3 is CSARDPAGTSGRLDEQFF. CDR3 sequence (DNA): TGCAGTGCTAGAGATCCCGCCGGTACTAGCGGGAGGTTAGATGAGCAGTTCTTC.

This clonotype was counted many times. The genes are TRBV11-2 and TRBJ2-3; D gene uncertain. This CDR3 has 12 residues. Germline CDR1 reads SGHAT; CDR2 reads FQNNGV. V dropped 4 bases and J dropped 0 bases, with 2 bases sitting between them. The CDR3 sequence is CASSSSTDTQYF. The DNA of the CDR3 is TGTGCCAGCAGCTCTAGCACAGATACGCAGTATTTT.

This clonotype was seen repeatedly, ten times or more. The J gene is TRBJ2-3, the V gene TRBV5-1, with D tentatively TRBD1 (7 bases). The CDR3 covers 15 residues. Trimming removed 4 bases from V and 4 bases from J, with 16 bases in between. Germline V lookup: CDR1 SGHRS, CDR2 YFSETQ. The DNA for the CDR3 is TGCGCCAGCAGCCAAAGACAGGGAGGTGCAGATACGCAGTATTTT. As protein: CASSQRQGGADTQYF.

This clonotype has at least ten counts. The chain recombines TRBV5-1 with TRBJ2-1, with 7 bases identical to TRBD2. This CDR3 spans 15 amino acids. The trim removed 3 bases at V and 6 bases at J, leaving 9 bases unmatched. Germline CDR1 SGHRS, CDR2 YFSETQ. CDR3 DNA sequence: TGCGCCAGCAGCTGGGAGGGCAAGAGTCGCAATGAGCAGTTCTTC. Its translation: CASSWEGKSRNEQFF.

The chain joins TRBV20-1 to TRBJ1-5, with no clear D. V lost 1 base and J lost 3, with 10 bases in between. CDR3 length equals 14 residues. Germline loops: CDR1 DFQATT, CDR2 SNEGSKA (reference sequence). CDR3 coding DNA: TGCAGTGCTAGAGTGTCCAGATTCAATCAGCCCCAGCATTTT. Its protein product is CSARVSRFNQPQHF.

This clonotype turned up a few times. This sequence joins TRBV7-2 and TRBJ2-3; D ambiguous. The CDR3 has 17 residues. The germline CDR1 and CDR2 sequences are SGHTA and FQGNSA. Trimming left V 0 bases short and J 0 bases short, with 13 bases between. This chain's CDR3 is CASSLAPATISTDTQYF. CDR3 DNA: TGTGCCAGCAGCTTAGCCCCCGCGACGATTAGCACAGATACGCAGTATTTT.

Only one count was recorded for this clonotype. The chain is built from TRBV4-3 and TRBJ2-7; 14 nucleotides match TRBD2. This CDR3 contains 17 residues. Germline V lookup: CDR1 LGHNA, CDR2 YSLEER. V was clipped by 3 bases and J by 5 bases; unmatched bases: 9. The CDR3 DNA reads as TGCGCCAGCAGCCAGGACGGGACTAGCGGGAGAGCAGACGAGCAGTACTTC. As protein: CASSQDGTSGRADEQYF.

The chain employs TRBV7-2 and TRBJ1-6; D gene uncertain. This CDR3 has 14 amino acids. Germline CDR1 is SGHTA and CDR2 is FQGNSA. V lost 4 bases to trimming and J lost 1 base, with 5 bases between them. The CDR3 nucleotides are TGTGCCAGCAGCTCGGGTTCCTATAATTCACCCCTCCACTTT. The encoded protein is CASSSGSYNSPLHF.

The rearrangement links TRBV5-5 to TRBJ2-7, with D possibly being TRBD1 or TRBD2 (5 bases each). Germline V CDR1 and CDR2: SGHKS, YYEKEE (reference sequence). V was clipped by 1 base and J by 0 bases, with 11 bases between them. The CDR3 runs 15 residues. Here the CDR3 reads CASSLMGVVSYEQYF. The DNA of the CDR3 is TGTGCCAGCAGCTTGATGGGGGTTGTCTCCTACGAGCAGTACTTC.

The chain recombines TRBV7-3 with TRBJ2-6; D might be TRBD1 (6 bases). Germline V gene sequence: CDR1 SGHTA, CDR2 FQGTGA. This CDR3 has 18 residues. V dropped 1 base and J dropped 0 bases, with 13 bases sitting between them. The CDR3 spells CASSLNGPGVSGANVLTF. In nucleotides, the CDR3 is TGTGCCAGCAGCTTAAACGGTCCAGGGGTCTCTGGGGCCAACGTCCTGACTTTC.